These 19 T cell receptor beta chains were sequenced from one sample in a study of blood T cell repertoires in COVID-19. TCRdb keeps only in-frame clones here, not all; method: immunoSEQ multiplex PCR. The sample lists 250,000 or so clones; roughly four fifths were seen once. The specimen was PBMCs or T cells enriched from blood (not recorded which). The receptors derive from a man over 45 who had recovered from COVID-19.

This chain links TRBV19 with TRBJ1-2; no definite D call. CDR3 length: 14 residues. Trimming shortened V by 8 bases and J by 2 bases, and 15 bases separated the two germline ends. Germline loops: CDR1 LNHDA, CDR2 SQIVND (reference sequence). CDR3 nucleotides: TGTGCCAGTCCTCCGAGGCTAGACAACTATGGCTACACCTTC. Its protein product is CASPPRLDNYGYTF. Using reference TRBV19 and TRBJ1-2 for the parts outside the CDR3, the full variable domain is DGGITQSPKYLFRKEGQNVTLSCEQNLNHDAMYWYRQDPGQGLRLIYYSQIVNDFQKGDIAEGYSVSREKKESFPLTVTSAQKNPTAFYLCASPPRLDNYGYTFGSGTRLTVV.

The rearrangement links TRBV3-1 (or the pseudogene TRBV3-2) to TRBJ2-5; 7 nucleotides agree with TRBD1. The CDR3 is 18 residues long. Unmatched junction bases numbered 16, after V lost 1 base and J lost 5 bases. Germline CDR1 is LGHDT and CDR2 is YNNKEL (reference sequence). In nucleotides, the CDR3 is TGTGCCAGCAGCCAAGTTGGGGACAGAACGTTGGTAGGGGAGACCCAGTACTTC. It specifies CASSQVGDRTLVGETQYF.

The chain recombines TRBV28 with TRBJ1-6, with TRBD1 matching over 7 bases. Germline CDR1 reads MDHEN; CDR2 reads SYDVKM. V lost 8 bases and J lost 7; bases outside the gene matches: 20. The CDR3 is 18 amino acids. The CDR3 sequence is CASFGPKLQGLGNSPLHF. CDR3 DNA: TGTGCCAGCTTTGGTCCGAAATTACAGGGGCTAGGGAATTCACCCCTCCACTTT.

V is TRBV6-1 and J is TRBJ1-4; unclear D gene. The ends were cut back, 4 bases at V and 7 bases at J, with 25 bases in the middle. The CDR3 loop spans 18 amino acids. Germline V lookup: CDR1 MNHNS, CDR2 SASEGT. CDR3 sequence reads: CASSAMRPGRQGGEKLFF. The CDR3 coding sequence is TGTGCCAGCAGTGCGATGAGACCCGGGAGACAAGGAGGTGAAAAACTGTTTTTT.

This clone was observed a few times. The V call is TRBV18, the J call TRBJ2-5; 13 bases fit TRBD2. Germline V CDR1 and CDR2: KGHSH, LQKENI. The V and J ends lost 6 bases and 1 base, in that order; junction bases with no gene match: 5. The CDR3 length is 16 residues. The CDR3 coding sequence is TGTGCCAGCTCCCAGACTAGCGGGAGGTCCCAAGAGACCCAGTACTTC. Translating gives CASSQTSGRSQETQYF.

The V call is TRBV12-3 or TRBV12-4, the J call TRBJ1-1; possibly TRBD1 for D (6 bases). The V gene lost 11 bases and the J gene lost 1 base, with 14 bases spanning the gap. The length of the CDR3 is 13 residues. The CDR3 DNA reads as TGTGCCGGACGACAGGCTCCGAACACTGAAGCTTTCTTT. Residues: CAGRQAPNTEAFF.

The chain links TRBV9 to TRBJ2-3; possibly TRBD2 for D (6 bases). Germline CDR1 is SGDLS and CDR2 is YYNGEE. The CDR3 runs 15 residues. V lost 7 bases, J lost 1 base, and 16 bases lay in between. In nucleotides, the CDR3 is TGTGCCAGCTCAGAGGCGGGGTCGGGCACAGATACGCAGTATTTT. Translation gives CASSEAGSGTDTQYF.

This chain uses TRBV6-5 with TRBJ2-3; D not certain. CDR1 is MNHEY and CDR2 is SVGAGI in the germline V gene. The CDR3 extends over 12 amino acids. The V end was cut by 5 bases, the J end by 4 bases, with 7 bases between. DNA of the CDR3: TGTGCCAGCAGTCCCCCGTCAGATACGCAGTATTTT. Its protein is CASSPPSDTQYF.

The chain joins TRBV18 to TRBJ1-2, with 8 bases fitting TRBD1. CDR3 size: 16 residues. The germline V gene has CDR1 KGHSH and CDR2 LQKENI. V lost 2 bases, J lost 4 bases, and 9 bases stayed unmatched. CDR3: CASSPFGQGETYGYTF. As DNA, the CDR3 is TGTGCCAGCTCACCATTCGGACAGGGTGAAACCTATGGCTACACCTTC.

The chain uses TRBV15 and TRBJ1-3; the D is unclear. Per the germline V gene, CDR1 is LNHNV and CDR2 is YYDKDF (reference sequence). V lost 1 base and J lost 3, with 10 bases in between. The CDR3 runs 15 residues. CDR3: CATSRGPDFGNTIYF. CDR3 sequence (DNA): TGTGCCACCAGCAGAGGGCCAGACTTTGGAAACACCATATATTTT.

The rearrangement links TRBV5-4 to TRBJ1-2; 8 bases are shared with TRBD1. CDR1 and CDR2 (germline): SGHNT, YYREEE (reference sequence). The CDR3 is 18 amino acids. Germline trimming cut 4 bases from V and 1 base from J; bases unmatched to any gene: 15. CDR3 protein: CASSNRTGSAGLNYGYTF. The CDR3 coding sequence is TGTGCCAGCAGCAACCGGACAGGGAGTGCGGGGCTTAACTATGGCTACACCTTC.

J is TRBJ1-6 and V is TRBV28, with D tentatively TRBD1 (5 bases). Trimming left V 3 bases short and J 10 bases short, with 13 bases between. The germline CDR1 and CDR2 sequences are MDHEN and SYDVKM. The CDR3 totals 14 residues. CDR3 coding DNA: TGTGCCAGCAGTTTGGGGCAGGGAGGCTCACCCCTCCACTTT. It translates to CASSLGQGGSPLHF.

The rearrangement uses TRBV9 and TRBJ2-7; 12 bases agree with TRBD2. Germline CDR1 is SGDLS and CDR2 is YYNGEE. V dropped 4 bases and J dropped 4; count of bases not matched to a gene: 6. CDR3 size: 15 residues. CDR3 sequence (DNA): TGTGCCAGCAGCCCTGGACTAGCGGGAACGTACGAGCAGTACTTC. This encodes CASSPGLAGTYEQYF.

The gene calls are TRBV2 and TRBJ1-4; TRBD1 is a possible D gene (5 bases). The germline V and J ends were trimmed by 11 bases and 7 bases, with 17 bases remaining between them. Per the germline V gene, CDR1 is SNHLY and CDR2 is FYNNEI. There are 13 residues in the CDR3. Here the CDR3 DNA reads TGTGCCGGCCGGGGACTTTTAATTGAAAAACTGTTTTTT. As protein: CAGRGLLIEKLFF.

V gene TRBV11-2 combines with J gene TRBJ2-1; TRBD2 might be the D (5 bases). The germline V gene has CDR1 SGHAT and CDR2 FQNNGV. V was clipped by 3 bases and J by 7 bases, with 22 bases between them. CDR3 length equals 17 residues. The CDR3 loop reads CASSFGVGSAARNEQFF. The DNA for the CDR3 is TGTGCCAGCAGCTTCGGGGTAGGATCAGCGGCCCGAAATGAGCAGTTCTTC.

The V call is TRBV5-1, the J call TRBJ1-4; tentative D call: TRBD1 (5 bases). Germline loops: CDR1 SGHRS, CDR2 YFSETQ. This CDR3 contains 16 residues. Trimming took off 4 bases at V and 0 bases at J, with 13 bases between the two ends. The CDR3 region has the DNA TGCGCCAGCAGCCCGGGGGTCGCAGCAACTAATGAAAAACTGTTTTTT. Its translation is CASSPGVAATNEKLFF.

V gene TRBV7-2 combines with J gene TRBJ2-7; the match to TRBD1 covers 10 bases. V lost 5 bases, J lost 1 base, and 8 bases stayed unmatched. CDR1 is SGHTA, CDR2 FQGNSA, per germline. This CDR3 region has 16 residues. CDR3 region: CASSPETGGGSYEQYF. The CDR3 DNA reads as TGTGCCAGCAGCCCCGAGACAGGGGGCGGATCCTACGAGCAGTACTTC.

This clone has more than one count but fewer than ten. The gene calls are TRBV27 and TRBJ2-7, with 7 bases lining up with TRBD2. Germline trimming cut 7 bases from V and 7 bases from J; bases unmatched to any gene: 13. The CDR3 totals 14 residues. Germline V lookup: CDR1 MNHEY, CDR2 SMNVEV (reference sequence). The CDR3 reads CASNRASGVGEQYF. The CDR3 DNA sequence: TGTGCCAGCAATCGGGCTAGCGGTGTGGGGGAGCAGTACTTC.

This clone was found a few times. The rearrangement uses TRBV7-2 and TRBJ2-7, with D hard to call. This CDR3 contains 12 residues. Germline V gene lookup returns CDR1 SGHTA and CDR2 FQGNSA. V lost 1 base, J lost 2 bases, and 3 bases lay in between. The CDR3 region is CASSLVAYEQYF. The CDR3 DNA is TGTGCCAGCAGCTTAGTCGCCTACGAGCAGTACTTC. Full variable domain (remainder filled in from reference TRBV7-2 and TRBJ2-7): GAGVSQSPSNKVTEKGKDVELRCDPISGHTALYWYRQSLGQGLEFLIYFQGNSAPDKSGLPSDRFSAERTGGSVSTLTIQRTQQEDSAVYLCASSLVAYEQYFGPGTRLTVT.